This T cell receptor (beta chain) was recorded in a study of tumor-infiltrating lymphocytes in primary liver carcinoma. Study background: Recorded tumor stage was T1-T3 N0M0, with diameters of about 4.2 to 10 cm. General observations from the study: Tumor tissue displayed a significantly greater top-250-clone fraction than blood (p = 0.039).

Co-extracted RNA and DNA came from about 19-30 mg of unsorted bulk tissue. Chronic HBV infection affected patients, none of whom had received treatment. Of note for this clonotype: The antigen remains unidentified. A much larger clone differs from this one at a single base, so this may be a read error.

TCR beta cDNA was reverse-transcribed from 500 ng of total RNA. The reaction used a constant-region primer and ProtoScript II reverse transcriptase. Researchers made the TCR beta libraries by running three nested multiplex PCR rounds with slightly modified ARM-PCR. Both of the initial two PCR rounds ran for about 9 cycles and employed TRBV1-TRBV30 forward primers alongside a C-beta reverse primer. TCRdb fed the multiplex PCR reads into MiXCR, producing one record per CDR3 protein. The repertoire holds approximately 80,000 distinct CDR3 sequences, with approximately 69% as singletons. Germline V gives CDR1 MGHRA, CDR2 YSYEKL. CDR3 length: 16 residues.

This TCR derives from a man aged 35 to 55 with primary liver carcinoma and hepatitis B virus infection. The sequenced material came from tumor-adjacent normal liver tissue. The genes are TRBV4-1 and TRBJ2-1, with 11 nucleotides matching TRBD2. This CDR3 is CASNPELAGAYNGQFF. CDR3 nucleotides: TGCGCCAGCAACCCCGAACTAGCGGGGGCTTACAATGGGCAGTTCTTC.